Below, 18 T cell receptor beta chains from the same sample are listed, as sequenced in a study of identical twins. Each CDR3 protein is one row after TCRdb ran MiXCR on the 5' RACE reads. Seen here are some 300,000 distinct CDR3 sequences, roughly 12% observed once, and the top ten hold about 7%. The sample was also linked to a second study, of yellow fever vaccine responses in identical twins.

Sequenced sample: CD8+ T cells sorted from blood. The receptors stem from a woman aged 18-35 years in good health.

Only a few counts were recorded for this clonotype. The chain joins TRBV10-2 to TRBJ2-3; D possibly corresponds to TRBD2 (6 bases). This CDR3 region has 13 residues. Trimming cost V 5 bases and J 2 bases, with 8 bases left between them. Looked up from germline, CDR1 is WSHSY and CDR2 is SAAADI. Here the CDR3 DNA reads TGCGCCAGCAGTTGGGACTTCACAGATACGCAGTATTTT. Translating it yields CASSWDFTDTQYF.

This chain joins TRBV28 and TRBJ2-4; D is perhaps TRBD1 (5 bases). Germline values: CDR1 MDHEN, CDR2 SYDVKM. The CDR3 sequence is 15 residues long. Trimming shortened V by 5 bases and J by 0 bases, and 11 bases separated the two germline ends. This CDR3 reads CASSLQVQAKNIQYF. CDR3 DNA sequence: TGTGCCAGCAGTCTACAGGTCCAAGCCAAAAACATTCAGTACTTC.

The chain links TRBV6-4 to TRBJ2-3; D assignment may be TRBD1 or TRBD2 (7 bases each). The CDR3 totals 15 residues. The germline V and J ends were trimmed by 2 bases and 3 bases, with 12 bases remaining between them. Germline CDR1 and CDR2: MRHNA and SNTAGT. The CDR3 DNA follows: TGTGCCAGCAGTGACGGCAGGGGGGGTACAGATACGCAGTATTTT. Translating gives CASSDGRGGTDTQYF.

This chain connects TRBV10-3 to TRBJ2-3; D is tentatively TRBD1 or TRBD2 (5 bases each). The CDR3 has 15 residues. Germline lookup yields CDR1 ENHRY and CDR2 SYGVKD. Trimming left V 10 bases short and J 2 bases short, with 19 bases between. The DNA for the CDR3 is TGTGCCACCGAACTCGGGGACCGAGACACAGATACGCAGTATTTT. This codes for CATELGDRDTDTQYF.

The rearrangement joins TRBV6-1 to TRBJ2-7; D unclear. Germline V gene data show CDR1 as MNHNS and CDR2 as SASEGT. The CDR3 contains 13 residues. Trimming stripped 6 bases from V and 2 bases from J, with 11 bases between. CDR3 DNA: TGTGCCAGCAGCAACGGGCCGACCTACGAGCAGTACTTC. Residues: CASSNGPTYEQYF.

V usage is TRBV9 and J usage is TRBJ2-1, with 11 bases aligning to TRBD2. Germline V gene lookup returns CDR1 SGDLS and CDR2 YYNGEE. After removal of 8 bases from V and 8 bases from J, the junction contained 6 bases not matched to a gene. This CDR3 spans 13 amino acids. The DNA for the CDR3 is TGTGCCAGTATGGGACTAGCGGAGGATGAGCAGTTCTTC. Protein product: CASMGLAEDEQFF. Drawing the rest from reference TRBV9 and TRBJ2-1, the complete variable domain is DSGVTQTPKHLITATGQRVTLRCSPRSGDLSVYWYQQSLDQGLQFLIQYYNGEERAKGNILERFSAQQFPDLHSELNLSSLELGDSALYFCASMGLAEDEQFFGPGTRLTVL.

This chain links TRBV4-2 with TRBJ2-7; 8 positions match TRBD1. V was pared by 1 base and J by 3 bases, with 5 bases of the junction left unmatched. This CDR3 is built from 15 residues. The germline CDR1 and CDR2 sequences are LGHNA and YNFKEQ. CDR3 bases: TGTGCCAGCAGCCAAGGACAGGGGTTGGGCTACGAGCAGTACTTC. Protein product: CASSQGQGLGYEQYF.

DNA of the CDR3: TGCAGTGCTAGAGGCCCGGACAGGTCATTACTTAGCACAGATACGCAGTATTTT. It yields the protein CSARGPDRSLLSTDTQYF. The chain is built from TRBV20-1 and TRBJ2-3, with 7 bases identical to TRBD1. Germline-derived CDR1 and CDR2 are DFQATT and SNEGSKA (reference sequence). CDR3 length: 18 residues. The J segment lost 0 bases and the V segment lost 1 base, leaving 13 bases of the junction unmatched.

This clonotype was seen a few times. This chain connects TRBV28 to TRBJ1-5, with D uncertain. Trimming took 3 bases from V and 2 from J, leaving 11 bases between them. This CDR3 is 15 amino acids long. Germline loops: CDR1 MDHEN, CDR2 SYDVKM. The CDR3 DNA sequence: TGTGCCAGCAGTTTTGGAGTCGTGGGCAATCAGCCCCAGCATTTT. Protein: CASSFGVVGNQPQHF.

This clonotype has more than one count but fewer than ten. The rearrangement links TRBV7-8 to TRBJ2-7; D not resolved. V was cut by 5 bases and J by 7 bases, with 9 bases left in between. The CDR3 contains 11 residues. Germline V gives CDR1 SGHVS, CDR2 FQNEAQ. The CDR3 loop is CASSLGREQYV. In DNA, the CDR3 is TGTGCCAGCAGCCTGGGTCGGGAGCAGTACGTC.

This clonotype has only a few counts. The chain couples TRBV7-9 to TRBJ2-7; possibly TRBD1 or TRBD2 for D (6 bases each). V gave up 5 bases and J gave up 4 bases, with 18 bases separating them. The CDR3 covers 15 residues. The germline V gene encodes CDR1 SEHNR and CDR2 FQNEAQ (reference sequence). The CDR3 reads CASSHTRTAGYEQYF. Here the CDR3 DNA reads TGTGCCAGCAGCCACACAAGGACAGCGGGTTACGAGCAGTACTTC.

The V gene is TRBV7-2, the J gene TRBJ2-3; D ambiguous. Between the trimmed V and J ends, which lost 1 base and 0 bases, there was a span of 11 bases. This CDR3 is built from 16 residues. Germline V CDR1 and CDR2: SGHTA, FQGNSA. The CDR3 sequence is CASSLGSAASTDTQYF. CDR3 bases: TGTGCCAGCAGCTTAGGATCGGCGGCTAGCACAGATACGCAGTATTTT.

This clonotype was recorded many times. The CDR3 nucleotides read TGTGCCAGCAGTTTAGGATTAGCGGAATACAATGAGCAGTTCTTC. Encoded protein: CASSLGLAEYNEQFF. This chain uses TRBV12-3 or TRBV12-4 with TRBJ2-1; tentative D call: TRBD2 (6 bases). There are 15 residues in the CDR3. Between the trimmed V and J ends, which lost 1 base and 4 bases, there was a span of 11 bases.

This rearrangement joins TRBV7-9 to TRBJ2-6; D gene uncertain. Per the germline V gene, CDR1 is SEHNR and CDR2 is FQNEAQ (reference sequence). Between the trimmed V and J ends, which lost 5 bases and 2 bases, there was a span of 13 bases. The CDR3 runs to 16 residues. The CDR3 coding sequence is TGTGCCAGCAGCCCGACAAGTCGCGCTGGGGCCAACGTCCTGACTTTC. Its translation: CASSPTSRAGANVLTF.

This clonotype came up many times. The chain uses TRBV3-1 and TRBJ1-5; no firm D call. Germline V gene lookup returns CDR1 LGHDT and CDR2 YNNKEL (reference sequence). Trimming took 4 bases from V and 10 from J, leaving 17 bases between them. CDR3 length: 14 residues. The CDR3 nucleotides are TGTGCCAGCAGCCCCACCAACGGGCCCGGTCCCCAGCATTTT. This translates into CASSPTNGPGPQHF.

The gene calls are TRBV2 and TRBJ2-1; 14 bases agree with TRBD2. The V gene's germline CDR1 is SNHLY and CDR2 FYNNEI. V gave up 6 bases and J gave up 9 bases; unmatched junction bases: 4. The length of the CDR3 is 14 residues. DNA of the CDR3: TGTGCCAGCAGCCAGACTAGCGGGGGGGGTGAGCAGTTCTTC. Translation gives CASSQTSGGGEQFF. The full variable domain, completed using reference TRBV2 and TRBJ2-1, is EPEVTQTPSHQVTQMGQEVILRCVPISNHLYFYWYRQILGQKVEFLVSFYNNEISEKSEIFDDQFSVERPDGSNFTLKIRSTKLEDSAMYFCASSQTSGGGEQFFGPGTRLTVL.

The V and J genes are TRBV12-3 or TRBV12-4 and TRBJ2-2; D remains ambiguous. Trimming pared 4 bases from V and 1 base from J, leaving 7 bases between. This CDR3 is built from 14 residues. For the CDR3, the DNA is TGTGCCAGCAGTTCGGTCGTGAACACCGGGGAGCTGTTTTTT. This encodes CASSSVVNTGELFF.

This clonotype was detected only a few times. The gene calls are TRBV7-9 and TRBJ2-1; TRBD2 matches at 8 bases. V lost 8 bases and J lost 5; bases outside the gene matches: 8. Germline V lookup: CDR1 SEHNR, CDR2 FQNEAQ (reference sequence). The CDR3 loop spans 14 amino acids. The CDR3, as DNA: TGTGCCAGCCTCGGGGGGCGGGGGGACAATGAGCAGTTCTTC. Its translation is CASLGGRGDNEQFF.